The T cell receptor beta chain described here comes from a study of cytomegalovirus exposure and HLA in healthy donors. The CDR3 is 13 residues long. Primers for the PCR totalled 60 Vbeta and 13 Jbeta. Generated by immunoSEQ multiplex PCR, the TCRdb table keeps only in-frame clones and is missing some. The sample yields roughly 120,000 clones, over 70% seen once. A few counts support this clone. Those who donated were healthy bone marrow donors. The chain links TRBV12-1 to TRBJ1-1; the table calls TRBD1, which could not be checked here. TRBV12-1 is recorded as a pseudogene. Sequenced input: PBMCs. The receptor comes from a woman between 40 and 55 years old in good health and CMV-seropositive. CDR3 bases: TGTGCCAGCAGCTCCACAGGGCGGACTGAAGCTTTCTTT. Its protein is CASSSTGRTEAFF.